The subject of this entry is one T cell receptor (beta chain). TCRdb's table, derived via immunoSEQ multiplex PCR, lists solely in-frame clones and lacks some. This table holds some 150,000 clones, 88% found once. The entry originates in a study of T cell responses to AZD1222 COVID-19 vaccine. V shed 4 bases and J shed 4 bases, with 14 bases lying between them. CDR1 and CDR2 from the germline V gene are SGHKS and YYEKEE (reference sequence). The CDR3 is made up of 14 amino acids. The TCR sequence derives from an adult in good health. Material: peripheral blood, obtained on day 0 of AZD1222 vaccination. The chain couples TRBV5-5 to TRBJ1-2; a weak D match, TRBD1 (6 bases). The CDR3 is CASSADSGGYGYTF. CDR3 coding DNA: TGTGCCAGCAGCGCGGACAGTGGAGGCTATGGCTACACCTTC.